One sample yielded the 11 T cell receptor beta chains listed below, sequenced in a study of blood T cells in healthy people across ages. Through a sample-barcoded 5' primer and a J-beta primer mix, a second PCR was run for about 7 to 12 cycles. TCRdb reanalysed the 5' RACE reads using MiXCR and keeps one entry per CDR3 protein. This table has more than 900,000 distinct CDR3 sequences, 25% to 35% appearing once. These same data were also listed under a study on T cells of mothers and their children.

The sample consisted of blood. Receptors originate from a woman aged 40 to 49 in good health.

V is TRBV20-1 and J is TRBJ2-7; 14 bases align to TRBD2. The CDR3 sequence is 18 residues long. J was trimmed by 0 bases and V by 4 bases; bases with no gene match: 11. Germline lookup yields CDR1 DFQATT and CDR2 SNEGSKA (reference sequence). The CDR3 DNA is TGCAGTGCTACCGGACTAGCGGGGGGCCCAACGAGCTCCTACGAGCAGTACTTC. Protein product: CSATGLAGGPTSSYEQYF.

This clonotype was found a few times. This chain connects TRBV12-3 or TRBV12-4 to TRBJ2-1, with D uncertain. The ends were cut back, 7 bases at V and 4 bases at J, with 17 bases in the middle. CDR3 length: 15 residues. The CDR3 is CASTSSQALYNEQFF. As DNA, the CDR3 is TGTGCCAGCACCTCGTCCCAAGCGCTTTACAATGAGCAGTTCTTC.

In its sample, this clonotype was seen a few times. The chain combines TRBV4-3 with TRBJ2-5; tentative D call: TRBD2 (7 bases). Germline V gene sequence: CDR1 LGHNA, CDR2 YSLEER. The CDR3 runs to 14 residues. Trimming cost V 0 bases and J 7 bases, with 12 bases left between them. The CDR3 DNA sequence: TGCGCCAGCAGCCAAGAGGGGGAGGGGGGGACCCAGTACTTC. It translates to CASSQEGEGGTQYF.

The chain joins TRBV2 to TRBJ2-7; D possibly corresponds to TRBD1 (7 bases). With 6 bases removed from V and 0 bases from J, the gap between germline ends came to 15 bases. The CDR3 sequence is 15 residues long. The germline CDR1 and CDR2 sequences are SNHLY and FYNNEI. As DNA, the CDR3 is TGTGCCAGCAGGGACACGGGGGACAGCTCCTACGAGCAGTACTTC. Translation: CASRDTGDSSYEQYF.

At least ten counts were recorded for this clonotype. Being one base from a much bigger clone, this may be a read error. This chain uses TRBV7-2 with TRBJ2-3; weak D call: TRBD2 (6 bases). Germline V gene sequence: CDR1 SGHTA, CDR2 FQGNSA. V shed 0 bases and J shed 1 base, with 11 bases lying between them. This CDR3 comprises 16 residues. CDR3 residues: CASSLACAGRTDTQYF. For the CDR3, the DNA is TGTGCCAGCAGCTTAGCCTGCGCGGGGCGCACAGATACGCAGTATTTT. The complete variable domain, with remaining parts taken from reference TRBV7-2 and TRBJ2-3, reads GAGVSQSPSNKVTEKGKDVELRCDPISGHTALYWYRQSLGQGLEFLIYFQGNSAPDKSGLPSDRFSAERTGGSVSTLTIQRTQQEDSAVYLCASSLACAGRTDTQYFGPGTRLTVL.

This clonotype came up many times. The chain has TRBV7-9 and TRBJ2-4; D is unclear. The ends were cut back, 1 base at V and 3 bases at J, with 10 bases in the middle. The CDR3 totals 15 residues. Germline-derived CDR1 and CDR2 are SEHNR and FQNEAQ (reference sequence). The DNA for the CDR3 is TGTGCCAGCAGCTTAGGGGGTTTGGACAAAAACATTCAGTACTTC. Amino acids: CASSLGGLDKNIQYF.

This clonotype was counted a few times. The chain recombines TRBV20-1 with TRBJ1-5; TRBD1 agrees at 8 bases. This CDR3 spans 17 amino acids. Germline-derived CDR1 and CDR2 are DFQATT and SNEGSKA (reference sequence). V was pared by 0 bases and J by 0 bases, with 7 bases of the junction left unmatched. The CDR3 DNA is TGCAGTGCTAGAGATTTTGTGGGACAGGATAGCAATCAGCCCCAGCATTTT. Translation: CSARDFVGQDSNQPQHF.

There are a few counts of this clonotype. This chain connects TRBV29-1 to TRBJ1-1, with TRBD1 matching over 7 bases. Unmatched junction bases numbered 6, after V lost 7 bases and J lost 7 bases. CDR1 SQVTM and CDR2 ANQGSEA come from the germline V gene. CDR3 length: 11 residues. CDR3 in amino acids: CSGMTGSEAFF. The DNA for the CDR3 is TGCAGCGGGATGACAGGGAGTGAAGCTTTCTTT.

The CDR3 spells CASSFTGFHEQYF. The CDR3, as DNA: TGTGCCAGCAGTTTCACAGGGTTCCACGAGCAGTACTTC. The rearrangement joins TRBV27 to TRBJ2-1, with D perhaps TRBD1 (6 bases). The tail of the sequence fits TRBJ2-7 better, so the J call may be wrong. This CDR3 spans 13 amino acids. Germline V CDR1 and CDR2: MNHEY, SMNVEV (reference sequence).

V and J are TRBV11-3 and TRBJ2-7, with D tentatively TRBD2 (5 bases). Between the trimmed V and J ends, which lost 5 bases and 2 bases, there was a span of 13 bases. This CDR3 is built from 14 residues. The germline V gene encodes CDR1 SGHNT and CDR2 YENEEA. This chain's CDR3 is CASSLGVVTYEQYF. The CDR3 DNA reads as TGTGCCAGCAGCCTCGGGGTAGTAACCTACGAGCAGTACTTC.

The V gene is TRBV5-1, the J gene TRBJ2-2, with 7 nucleotides matching TRBD1. Germline lookup yields CDR1 SGHRS and CDR2 YFSETQ. V shed 6 bases, J shed 7 bases, and the junction held 9 bases outside the gene matches. There are 14 residues in the CDR3. CDR3 sequence: CASTTGTVDGELFF. DNA of the CDR3: TGCGCCAGCACCACCGGGACAGTCGACGGGGAGCTGTTTTTT. Supplemented by reference TRBV5-1 and TRBJ2-2, the full variable domain reads KAGVTQTPRYLIKTRGQQVTLSCSPISGHRSVSWYQQTPGQGLQFLFEYFSETQRNKGNFPGRFSGRQFSNSRSEMNVSTLELGDSALYLCASTTGTVDGELFFGEGSRLTVL.